A single sample gave rise to the 7 T cell receptor beta chains below, sequenced in a study of blood T cell repertoires in COVID-19. Profiled with immunoSEQ multiplex PCR; TCRdb holds only in-frame clones, not every one. This repertoire shows about 53,000 clones, more than 75% found once; its top ten account for 3% to 4.5%. Input material: peripheral blood. All receptors come from a man in his forties or fifties with acute or convalescent COVID-19.

V gene TRBV11-3 combines with J gene TRBJ2-5; 9 bases map to TRBD1. Germline V CDR1 and CDR2: SGHNT, YENEEA. V was clipped by 5 bases and J by 4 bases; unmatched bases: 11. The CDR3 sequence is 16 residues long. DNA for the CDR3: TGTGCCAGCAGCGATCGGGACAGGGCCATCTTAGAGACCCAGTACTTC. This gives the protein CASSDRDRAILETQYF.

The CDR3 is CASSERDSPRRPQHF. As DNA, the CDR3 is TGTGCCAGCAGTGAACGGGACTCTCCTCGGCGGCCCCAGCATTTT. The chain links TRBV2 to TRBJ1-5; perhaps TRBD1 as D (5 bases). V was pared by 2 bases and J by 9 bases, with 17 bases between. This CDR3 has 15 residues. Germline V CDR1 and CDR2: SNHLY, FYNNEI.

The count of this clone is one. The V call is TRBV7-9, the J call TRBJ1-2, with 8 bases fitting TRBD1. With 4 bases clipped from V and 8 bases from J, the junction kept 9 bases outside the gene matches. CDR1 and CDR2 (germline): SEHNR, FQNEAQ (reference sequence). There are 14 residues in the CDR3. CDR3 DNA: TGTGCCAGCAGCTCCCAGACAGGGGATAGGGGCTACACCTTC. This encodes CASSSQTGDRGYTF.

This clone has just one count. The V gene is TRBV2, the J gene TRBJ2-5, with D possibly matching TRBD2 (5 bases). The CDR3 is made up of 12 amino acids. The germline V gene encodes CDR1 SNHLY and CDR2 FYNNEI. V lost 8 bases and J lost 8, with 15 bases in between. The CDR3: CASGSSEATQYF. CDR3 bases: TGTGCCAGCGGTAGTAGCGAGGCCACCCAGTACTTC.

This chain connects TRBV6-5 to TRBJ2-1; D unresolved. Trimming removed 7 bases at V and 9 bases at J, with 10 bases between. Germline lookup yields CDR1 MNHEY and CDR2 SVGAGI. The CDR3 spans 11 residues. The CDR3 DNA is TGTGCCAGCACCCTTAGCATTGAGCAGTTCTTC. Its protein product is CASTLSIEQFF.

The chain combines TRBV11-2 with TRBJ1-2; D gene ambiguous. Germline CDR1 and CDR2: SGHAT and FQNNGV. V was pared by 2 bases and J by 5 bases, with 9 bases between. The CDR3 consists of 13 residues. The CDR3 sequence: CASSLSLYYGYTF. CDR3 sequence (DNA): TGTGCCAGCAGCTTATCCCTATATTATGGCTACACCTTC.

The table lists this clone with a few counts. The rearrangement links TRBV7-9 to TRBJ2-7; D perhaps matches TRBD1 (5 bases). The CDR3 is 17 residues long. Trimming took 1 base from V and 0 from J, leaving 16 bases between them. Germline-derived CDR1 and CDR2 are SEHNR and FQNEAQ (reference sequence). Here the CDR3 reads CASSLGLGQPTSYEQYF. Written as DNA, the CDR3 is TGTGCCAGCAGCTTAGGGCTAGGACAACCAACCTCCTACGAGCAGTACTTC.